The 32 T cell receptor beta chains below all came from one sample that was sequenced in a study of T cells after yellow fever vaccination. TCRdb ran MiXCR on the 5' RACE reads and lists one entry per CDR3 protein. This sample has 450,000 to 650,000 distinct CDR3 sequences; approximately 13% occur once, and the top ten carry around 15%. This material consisted of PBMCs, taken on the day of the yellow fever booster vaccination. The receptors derive from a man aged 25-40 years who received the YFV17D yellow fever vaccine.

This chain uses TRBV15 with TRBJ2-5; D perhaps matches TRBD1 (5 bases). The CDR3 totals 14 residues. Trimming cost V 0 bases and J 5 bases, with 10 bases left between them. Germline values: CDR1 LNHNV, CDR2 YYDKDF (reference sequence). In DNA, the CDR3 is TGTGCCACCAGCAGAGACTCTGGGGCCGAGACCCAGTACTTC. Protein: CATSRDSGAETQYF.

This clonotype turned up a few times. The gene calls are TRBV2 and TRBJ2-7; D ambiguous. This CDR3 is built from 14 residues. The germline CDR1 and CDR2 sequences are SNHLY and FYNNEI. Trimming stripped 1 base from V and 2 bases from J, with 9 bases between. The CDR3 DNA reads as TGTGCCAGCAGTGAAGTTAGCCGGGCCTACGAGCAGTACTTC. Its protein is CASSEVSRAYEQYF.

There are a few counts of this clonotype. V gene TRBV7-2 combines with J gene TRBJ1-1; no clear D. Looked up from germline, CDR1 is SGHTA and CDR2 is FQGNSA. Trimming removed 3 bases from V and 3 bases from J, with 11 bases in between. The CDR3 runs 14 residues. For the CDR3, the DNA is TGTGCCAGCAGCTTGAATCAGGTGTACACTGAAGCTTTCTTT. This codes for CASSLNQVYTEAFF.

This clonotype was observed many times. This chain joins TRBV4-3 and TRBJ1-5; 9 positions match TRBD1. CDR3 length: 18 amino acids. Germline values: CDR1 LGHNA, CDR2 YSLEER. The ends lost 0 bases at V and 2 bases at J; junction bases unmatched: 8. CDR3 sequence (DNA): TGCGCCAGCAGCCAAGAACTGGGACAGGGATTTGGCAATCAGCCCCAGCATTTT. Translation gives CASSQELGQGFGNQPQHF.

V gene TRBV5-6 combines with J gene TRBJ1-3, with D unresolved. Trimming removed 3 bases at V and 0 bases at J, with 10 bases between. From germline, CDR1 is SGHDT and CDR2 YYEEEE. This CDR3 is built from 15 residues. CDR3 residues: CASSSPPFSGNTIYF. CDR3 sequence (DNA): TGTGCCAGCAGCTCCCCCCCCTTCTCTGGAAACACCATATATTTT. The variable domain in full, completed from reference TRBV5-6 and TRBJ1-3, reads DAGVTQSPTHLIKTRGQQVTLRCSPKSGHDTVSWYQQALGQGPQFIFQYYEEEERQRGNFPDRFSGHQFPNYSSELNVNALLLGDSALYLCASSSPPFSGNTIYFGEGSWLTVV.

The chain is built from TRBV5-1 and TRBJ2-2; D is unresolved. Germline loops: CDR1 SGHRS, CDR2 YFSETQ. Trimming removed 4 bases from V and 8 bases from J, with 15 bases in between. The CDR3 consists of 14 residues. The CDR3 loop reads CASSHQLAPGELFF. The CDR3 DNA follows: TGCGCCAGCAGCCACCAGCTTGCGCCAGGGGAGCTGTTTTTT.

The chain is built from TRBV5-6 and TRBJ2-6, with D possibly TRBD2 on 5 matching bases. V was cut by 3 bases and J by 4 bases, with 14 bases left in between. The CDR3 totals 16 residues. Germline V gene sequence: CDR1 SGHDT, CDR2 YYEEEE. The CDR3 loop reads CASSSDFPRGANVLTF. DNA for the CDR3: TGTGCCAGCAGCTCGGACTTCCCGAGAGGGGCCAACGTCCTGACTTTC.

In its sample, this clonotype was seen a few times. V and J are TRBV6-6 and TRBJ2-7; tentatively, D is TRBD1 or TRBD2 (5 bases each). Per germline, CDR1 MNHNY and CDR2 SVGAGI (reference sequence). The CDR3 is made up of 13 amino acids. V shed 9 bases and J shed 2 bases, with 14 bases lying between them. CDR3 coding DNA: TGTGCCAGTGAACCGGGACCAACCTACGAGCAGTACTTC. This translates into CASEPGPTYEQYF.

There are a few counts of this clonotype. The rearrangement joins TRBV12-3 or TRBV12-4 to TRBJ2-1; weak D call: TRBD2 (5 bases). The germline V and J ends were trimmed by 5 bases and 14 bases, with 16 bases remaining between them. The CDR3 extends over 12 amino acids. CDR3 loop: CASSPDPTEEFF. The CDR3 DNA is TGTGCCAGCAGTCCAGACCCCACGGAGGAGTTCTTC.

The chain joins TRBV12-3 or TRBV12-4 to TRBJ2-1, with D unclear. The CDR3 is 12 residues long. Trimming left V 0 bases short and J 12 bases short, with 9 bases between. The CDR3 loop is CASSLAGPPQFF. CDR3 bases: TGTGCCAGCAGTTTAGCGGGCCCCCCGCAGTTCTTC.

The chain is built from TRBV30 and TRBJ2-6; D uncertain. The CDR3 contains 12 residues. V was shortened by 0 bases and J by 4 bases, with 1 base between the two germline ends. Germline V gene data show CDR1 as GTSNPN and CDR2 as SVGIG (reference sequence). In DNA, the CDR3 is TGTGCCTGGAGTGTGGGGGCCAACGTCCTGACTTTC. Protein sequence: CAWSVGANVLTF.

There are a few counts of this clonotype. The chain uses TRBV12-3 or TRBV12-4 and TRBJ2-2; TRBD1 aligns across 9 bases. Trimming took 3 bases from V and 6 from J; bases not matched to a gene: 14. The CDR3 runs to 18 residues. The DNA of the CDR3 is TGTGCCAGCAGTTTTACTCGGAGCGGGACAGGGTCTCCCGGGGAGCTGTTTTTT. This translates into CASSFTRSGTGSPGELFF.

This clonotype was seen a few times. V usage is TRBV3-1 and J usage is TRBJ2-7, with TRBD2 matching 9 bases. After removal of 8 bases from V and 0 bases from J, the junction contained 8 bases not matched to a gene. The germline CDR1 and CDR2 sequences are LGHDT and YNNKEL (reference sequence). The CDR3 extends over 15 amino acids. In nucleotides, the CDR3 is TGTGCCAGCGAGTTTGCGGGAGGGAGCTCCTACGAGCAGTACTTC. Translating it yields CASEFAGGSSYEQYF.

The V gene is TRBV24-1, the J gene TRBJ2-7; 7 bases agree with TRBD1. This CDR3 contains 15 residues. V lost 4 bases and J lost 3; bases outside the gene matches: 8. The germline gives CDR1 KGHDR, CDR2 SFDVKD. The CDR3 DNA reads as TGTGCCACCAGTGACCCTACCAGGGGGAACTACGAGCAGTACTTC. This codes for CATSDPTRGNYEQYF.

The rearrangement joins TRBV12-5 to TRBJ2-6; unclear D gene. The CDR3 is made up of 16 amino acids. CDR1 is LGHNT, CDR2 FRNRAP, per germline. V was cut by 3 bases and J by 0 bases, with 9 bases left in between. The CDR3 here is CASGFLLSSGANVLTF. The CDR3 DNA reads TGTGCTAGTGGTTTCCTACTTTCCTCTGGGGCCAACGTCCTGACTTTC.

This clonotype has more than one count but fewer than ten. The chain's CDR3 is CAGGGLNEQFF. CDR3 DNA sequence: TGTGCCGGGGGAGGGCTCAATGAGCAGTTCTTC. The genes are TRBV7-8 and TRBJ2-1; the match to TRBD2 covers 7 bases. CDR1 is SGHVS and CDR2 is FQNEAQ in the germline V gene. This CDR3 comprises 11 residues. The junction had 4 bases not matched to a gene; V was cut back by 11 bases and J by 6 bases.

This clonotype was counted only a few times. The CDR3 sequence is CSAPTGNYGYTF. The CDR3 DNA reads TGCAGTGCTCCTACAGGAAACTATGGCTACACCTTC. The chain is built from TRBV20-1 and TRBJ1-2; D is perhaps TRBD1 (5 bases). The V end lost 5 bases, the J end lost 2 bases, and 9 bases lay between the germline ends. Germline CDR1 reads DFQATT; CDR2 reads SNEGSKA (reference sequence). There are 12 residues in the CDR3.

This clonotype was observed a few times. V and J are TRBV18 and TRBJ2-1, with 8 bases that match TRBD1. The CDR3 totals 14 residues. The ends lost 3 bases at V and 6 bases at J; junction bases unmatched: 4. Germline V CDR1 and CDR2: KGHSH, LQKENI. As DNA, the CDR3 is TGTGCCAGCTCACCGGGCAGGGGGCGCAATGAGCAGTTCTTC. Protein product: CASSPGRGRNEQFF.

A single count supports this clonotype. This may be a read error, as it is one base from a much larger clone. This chain links TRBV24-1 with TRBJ2-1; D is perhaps TRBD2 (6 bases). V dropped 8 bases and J dropped 9 bases, with 16 bases sitting between them. This CDR3 has 13 residues. Germline CDR1 KGHDR, CDR2 SFDVKD. The CDR3 region has the DNA TGTGCCACCATTGAACCGGGAGACGGTGAGCAGTTCTTC. Residues: CATIEPGDGEQFF.

There are a few counts of this clonotype. J is TRBJ2-2 and V is TRBV2; TRBD2 matches at 7 bases. The CDR3 extends over 14 amino acids. J lost 3 bases, V lost 7 bases, and 5 bases had no gene match. Looked up from germline, CDR1 is SNHLY and CDR2 is FYNNEI. CDR3 nucleotide sequence: TGTGCCAGCATAAGCGGGGAATACACCGGGGAGCTGTTTTTT. It is translated as CASISGEYTGELFF.

The chain joins TRBV6-1 to TRBJ2-3, with 7 bases that match TRBD2. CDR1 and CDR2 from the germline V gene are MNHNS and SASEGT. CDR3 size: 17 residues. J lost 4 bases, V lost 4 bases, and 14 bases had no gene match. The CDR3 nucleotides read TGTGCCAGCAGTGGTTGGGGTAGCGGGCGAGGGGCAGATACGCAGTATTTT. Its protein product is CASSGWGSGRGADTQYF.

This clonotype was observed a handful of times. Germline is not matched at one junction end, which may reflect a read error. The chain is built from TRBV12-3 or TRBV12-4 and TRBJ2-7, with 9 bases aligning to TRBD2. This CDR3 comprises 11 residues. CDR3 DNA: TGTGCCAGCAGGGGGGGGACTAGCCGACACTTC. This encodes CASRGGTSRHF.

The chain joins TRBV30 to TRBJ2-1; D unresolved. Trimming cost V 0 bases and J 10 bases, with 10 bases left between them. Germline lookup yields CDR1 GTSNPN and CDR2 SVGIG (reference sequence). The CDR3 runs 12 residues. DNA for the CDR3: TGTGCCTGGAGTGTACGGGTATACGAGCAGTTCTTC. This gives the protein CAWSVRVYEQFF. Full variable domain (outside the CDR3, taken from reference TRBV30 and TRBJ2-1): SQTIHQWPATLVQPVGSPLSLECTVEGTSNPNLYWYRQAAGRGLQLLFYSVGIGQISSEVPQNLSASRPQDRQFILSSKKLLLSDSGFYLCAWSVRVYEQFFGPGTRLTVL.

This clonotype was seen a few times. The V call is TRBV24-1, the J call TRBJ1-5; D ambiguous. This CDR3 comprises 13 residues. CDR1 is KGHDR, CDR2 SFDVKD, per germline. The V end lost 5 bases, the J end lost 1 base, and 5 bases lay between the germline ends. The CDR3 coding sequence is TGTGCCACCAGTGTAGAAAGCAATCAGCCCCAGCATTTT. Translated, it gives CATSVESNQPQHF.

This clonotype was observed a few times. The chain employs TRBV25-1 and TRBJ1-6; 8 nucleotides agree with TRBD1. V shed 4 bases and J 6 bases; nucleotides not matched to a gene: 5. CDR1 is MGHDK, CDR2 SYGVNS, per germline. CDR3 length: 15 amino acids. The CDR3 coding sequence is TGTGCCAGCAGTGCAGGGACAGGCTTTAATTCACCCCTCCACTTT. Protein sequence: CASSAGTGFNSPLHF.

CDR3 DNA sequence: TGTGCCTGGAGTGTCGGACAGGGTACGCGCGAGCAGTACTTC. It is translated as CAWSVGQGTREQYF. The chain combines TRBV30 with TRBJ2-7, with 8 bases lining up with TRBD1. The CDR3 covers 14 residues. Germline lookup yields CDR1 GTSNPN and CDR2 SVGIG (reference sequence). V was clipped by 0 bases and J by 6 bases; unmatched bases: 7.

The sample holds many counts of this clonotype. This chain links TRBV5-6 with TRBJ2-7; 7 bases fit TRBD2. The germline V gene encodes CDR1 SGHDT and CDR2 YYEEEE. With V trimmed by 4 bases and J by 1 base, 8 bases remained unmatched. The CDR3 is 15 amino acids. CDR3 bases: TGTGCCAGCAGCATGGCAGGGAGGGGATCCTACGAGCAGTACTTC. Translation: CASSMAGRGSYEQYF.

The V gene is TRBV20-1, the J gene TRBJ2-3, with a weak D call TRBD2 (6 bases). This CDR3 region has 13 residues. V was trimmed by 5 bases and J by 5 bases, leaving 14 bases between them. Germline V gene lookup returns CDR1 DFQATT and CDR2 SNEGSKA (reference sequence). CDR3 amino acids: CSAGRLGGDTQYF. CDR3 in DNA: TGCAGTGCTGGGAGACTGGGGGGAGATACGCAGTATTTT.

This chain connects TRBV24-1 to TRBJ1-1; D is unclear. The V gene lost 4 bases and the J gene lost 4 bases, with 6 bases spanning the gap. The V gene's germline CDR1 is KGHDR and CDR2 SFDVKD. The CDR3 totals 12 residues. CDR3 coding DNA: TGTGCCACCAGTGACCCTACCACTGAAGCTTTCTTT. Translating gives CATSDPTTEAFF.

V is TRBV6-5 and J is TRBJ2-1; D possibly corresponds to TRBD1 (6 bases). The CDR3 loop spans 16 amino acids. Trimming took 1 base from V and 4 from J, leaving 14 bases between them. Germline V gene sequence: CDR1 MNHEY, CDR2 SVGAGI. This chain's CDR3 is CASSYWGRPGYNEQFF. In DNA form, the CDR3 reads TGTGCCAGCAGTTACTGGGGGCGCCCGGGGTACAATGAGCAGTTCTTC.

The rearrangement uses TRBV7-8 and TRBJ1-2; TRBD1 might be the D (5 bases). In germline, CDR1 is SGHVS, CDR2 FQNEAQ. Trimming removed 2 bases from V and 4 bases from J, with 11 bases in between. The CDR3 length is 14 residues. The CDR3 bases are TGTGCCAGCAGCTTACTTGTGACAGTCTATGGCTACACCTTC. Protein: CASSLLVTVYGYTF.

This clonotype has just a few counts. The conserved final phenylalanine or tryptophan is absent from the CDR3, which likely points to a read error. The DNA is omitted, as the CDR3 cannot be located on it reliably, and the CDR3 follows TCRdb's listing. The J gene is TRBJ2-2, the V gene TRBV12-3 or TRBV12-4; TRBD1 is the table's D call, not checked against the DNA. From its first to its last residue, the CDR3 has 12 amino acids. The CDR3 reads CASSAPGQGIGV.